This paragraph covers one TCR beta chain sequence. Its antigen is still unknown. Germline assignment: CDR1 SGHVS and CDR2 FQNEAQ. V lost 4 bases and J 1 base, leaving 14 bases between the germline ends. This CDR3 comprises 16 residues. These data come from a study of OX40 agonist ivuxolimab in advanced cancers. Whole-study findings and limits: Patients who responded partially at 0.1-3.0 mg/kg showed clonal expansion ranking among the lowest.

Profiled with immunoSEQ multiplex PCR; TCRdb holds only in-frame clones, not every one. The repertoire holds under 20,000 clones, with around 83% as singletons. The starting material was CD4+ or CD8+ T cells sorted from blood, obtained in a trial of the OX40 agonist ivuxolimab. The receptor comes from an adult with an advanced solid tumor such as melanoma, head and neck, liver or kidney cancer. The J gene is TRBJ1-5, the V gene TRBV7-8, with a tentative D call TRBD1 (6 bases). The CDR3 here is CASSSRGGSSNQPQHF. DNA for the CDR3: TGTGCCAGCAGCTCTAGGGGGGGATCGAGCAATCAGCCCCAGCATTTT. Looking up the rest from reference TRBV7-8 and TRBJ1-5 gives the full variable domain: GAGVSQSPRYKVAKRGQDVALRCDPISGHVSLFWYQQALGQGPEFLTYFQNEAQLDKSGLPSDRFFAERPEGSVSTLKIQRTQQEDSAVYLCASSSRGGSSNQPQHFGDGTRLSIL.